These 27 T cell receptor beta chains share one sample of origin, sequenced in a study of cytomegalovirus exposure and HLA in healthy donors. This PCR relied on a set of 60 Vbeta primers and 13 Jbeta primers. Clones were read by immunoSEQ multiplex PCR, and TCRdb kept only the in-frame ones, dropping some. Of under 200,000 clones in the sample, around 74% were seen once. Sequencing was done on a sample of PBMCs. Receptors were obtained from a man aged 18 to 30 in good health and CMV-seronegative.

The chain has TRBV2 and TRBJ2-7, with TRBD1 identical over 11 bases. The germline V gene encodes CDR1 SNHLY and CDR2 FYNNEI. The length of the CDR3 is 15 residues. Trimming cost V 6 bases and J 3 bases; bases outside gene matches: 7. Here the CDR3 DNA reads TGTGCCAGCAGAGCCGGGACAGGGGGGATCTACGAGCAGTACTTC. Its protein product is CASRAGTGGIYEQYF.

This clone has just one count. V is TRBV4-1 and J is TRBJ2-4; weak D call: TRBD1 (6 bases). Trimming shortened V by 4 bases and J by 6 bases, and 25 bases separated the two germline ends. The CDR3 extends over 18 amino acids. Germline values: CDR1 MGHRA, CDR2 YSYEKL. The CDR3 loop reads CASSPLGFCGTPGNIQYF. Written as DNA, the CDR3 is TGCGCCAGCAGCCCCCTGGGGTTTTGTGGGACACCCGGAAACATTCAGTACTTC.

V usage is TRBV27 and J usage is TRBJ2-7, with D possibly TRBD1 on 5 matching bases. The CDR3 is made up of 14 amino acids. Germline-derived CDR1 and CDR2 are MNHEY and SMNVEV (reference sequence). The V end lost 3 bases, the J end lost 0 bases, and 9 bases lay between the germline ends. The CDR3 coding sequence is TGTGCCAGCAGTTTGGGGCCTTACTCCTACGAGCAGTACTTC. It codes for CASSLGPYSYEQYF.

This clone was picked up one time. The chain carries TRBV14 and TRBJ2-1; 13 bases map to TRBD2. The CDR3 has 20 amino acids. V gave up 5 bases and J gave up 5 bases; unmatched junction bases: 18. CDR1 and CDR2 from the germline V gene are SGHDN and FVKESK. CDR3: CASSSELAGGPARTNNEQFF. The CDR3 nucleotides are TGTGCCAGCAGCTCTGAACTAGCGGGAGGGCCCGCCCGAACCAACAATGAGCAGTTCTTC.

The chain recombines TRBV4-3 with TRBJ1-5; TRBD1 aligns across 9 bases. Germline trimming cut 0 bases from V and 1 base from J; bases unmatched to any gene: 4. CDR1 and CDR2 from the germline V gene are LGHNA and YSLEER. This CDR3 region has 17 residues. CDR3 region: CASSQDGGQGSNQPQHF. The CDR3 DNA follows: TGCGCCAGCAGCCAAGATGGCGGACAGGGGAGCAATCAGCCCCAGCATTTT.

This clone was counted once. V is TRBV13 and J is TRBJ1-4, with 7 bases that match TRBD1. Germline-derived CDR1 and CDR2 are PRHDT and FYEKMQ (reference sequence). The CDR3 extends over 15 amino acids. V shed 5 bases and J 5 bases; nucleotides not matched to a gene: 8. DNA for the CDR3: TGTGCCAGCAGCCAGGGGGACGAGGGAAATGAAAAACTGTTTTTT. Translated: CASSQGDEGNEKLFF.

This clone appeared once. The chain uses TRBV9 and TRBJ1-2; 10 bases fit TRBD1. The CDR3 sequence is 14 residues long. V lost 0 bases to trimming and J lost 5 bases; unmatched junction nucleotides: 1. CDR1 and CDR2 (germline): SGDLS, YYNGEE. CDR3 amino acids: CASSVGTGGYGYTF. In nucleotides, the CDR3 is TGTGCCAGCAGCGTAGGGACAGGGGGATATGGCTACACCTTC.

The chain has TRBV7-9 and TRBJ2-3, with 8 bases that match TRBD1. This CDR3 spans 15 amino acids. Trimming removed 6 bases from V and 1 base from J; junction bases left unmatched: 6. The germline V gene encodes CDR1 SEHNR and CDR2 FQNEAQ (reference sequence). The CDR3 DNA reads TGTGCCAGCAGTTCAACAGGGGGTGGCACAGATACGCAGTATTTT. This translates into CASSSTGGGTDTQYF.

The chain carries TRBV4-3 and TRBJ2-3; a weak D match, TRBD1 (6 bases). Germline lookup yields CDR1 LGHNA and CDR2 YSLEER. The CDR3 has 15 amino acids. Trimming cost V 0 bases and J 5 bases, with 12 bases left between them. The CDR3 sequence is CASSQDAARGDTQYF. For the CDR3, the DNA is TGCGCCAGCAGCCAAGATGCGGCCAGGGGAGATACGCAGTATTTT.

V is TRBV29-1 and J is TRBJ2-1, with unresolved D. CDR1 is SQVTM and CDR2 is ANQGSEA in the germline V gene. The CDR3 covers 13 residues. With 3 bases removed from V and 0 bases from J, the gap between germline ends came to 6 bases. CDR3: CSVDLSSYNEQFF. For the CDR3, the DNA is TGCAGCGTTGACCTGAGCTCCTACAATGAGCAGTTCTTC.

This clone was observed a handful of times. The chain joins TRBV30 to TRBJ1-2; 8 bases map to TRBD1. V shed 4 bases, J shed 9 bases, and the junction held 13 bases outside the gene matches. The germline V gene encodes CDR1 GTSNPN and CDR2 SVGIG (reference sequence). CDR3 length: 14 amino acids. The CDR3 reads CAWTRLRQGFSYTF. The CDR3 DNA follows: TGTGCCTGGACCCGTCTGAGACAGGGGTTTAGCTACACCTTC.

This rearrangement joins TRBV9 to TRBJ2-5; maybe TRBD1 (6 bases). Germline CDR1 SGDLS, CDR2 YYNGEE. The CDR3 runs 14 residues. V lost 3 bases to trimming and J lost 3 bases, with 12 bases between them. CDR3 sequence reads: CASSAGQLKETQYF. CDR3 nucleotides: TGTGCCAGCAGCGCTGGACAGCTAAAAGAGACCCAGTACTTC.

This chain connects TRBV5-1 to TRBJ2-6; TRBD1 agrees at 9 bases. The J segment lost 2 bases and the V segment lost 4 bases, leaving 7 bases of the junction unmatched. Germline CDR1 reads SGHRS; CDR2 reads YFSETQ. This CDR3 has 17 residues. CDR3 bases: TGCGCCAGCAGCCCCCGGGACAGGGTCGCTGGGGCCAACGTCCTGACTTTC. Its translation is CASSPRDRVAGANVLTF.

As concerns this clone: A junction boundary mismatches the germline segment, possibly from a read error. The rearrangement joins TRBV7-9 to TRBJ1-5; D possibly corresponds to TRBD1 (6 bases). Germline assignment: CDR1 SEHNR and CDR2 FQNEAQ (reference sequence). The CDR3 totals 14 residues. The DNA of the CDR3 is TGTTCCAGCAGCTCACAGGGTCTTAATCAGCCCCAGCATTTT. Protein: CSSSSQGLNQPQHF.

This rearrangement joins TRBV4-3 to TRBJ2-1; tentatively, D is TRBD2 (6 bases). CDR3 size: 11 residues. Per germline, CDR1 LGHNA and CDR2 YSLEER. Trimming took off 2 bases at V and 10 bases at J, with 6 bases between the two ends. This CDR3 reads CASSQSGEQFF. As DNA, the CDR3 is TGCGCCAGCAGCCAAAGCGGGGAGCAGTTCTTC.

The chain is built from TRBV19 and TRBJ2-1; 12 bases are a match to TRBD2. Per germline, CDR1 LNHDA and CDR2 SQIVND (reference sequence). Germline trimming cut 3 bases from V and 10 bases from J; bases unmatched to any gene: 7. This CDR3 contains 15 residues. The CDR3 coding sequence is TGTGCCAGTAGTATGGGACTAGCGGGTTCTCGGGAGCAGTTCTTC. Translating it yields CASSMGLAGSREQFF.

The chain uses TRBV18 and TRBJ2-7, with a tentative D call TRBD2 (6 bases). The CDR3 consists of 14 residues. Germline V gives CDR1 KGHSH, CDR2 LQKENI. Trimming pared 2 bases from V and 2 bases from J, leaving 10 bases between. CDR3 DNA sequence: TGTGCCAGCTCACCATGGGGAGGTACCTACGAGCAGTACTTC. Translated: CASSPWGGTYEQYF.

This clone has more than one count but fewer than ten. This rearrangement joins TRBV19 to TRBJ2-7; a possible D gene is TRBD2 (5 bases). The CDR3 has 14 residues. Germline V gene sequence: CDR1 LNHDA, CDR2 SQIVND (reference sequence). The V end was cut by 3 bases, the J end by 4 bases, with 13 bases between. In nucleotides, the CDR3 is TGTGCCAGTAGTATGGTGGCGGGCCTGTACGAGCAGTACTTC. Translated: CASSMVAGLYEQYF.

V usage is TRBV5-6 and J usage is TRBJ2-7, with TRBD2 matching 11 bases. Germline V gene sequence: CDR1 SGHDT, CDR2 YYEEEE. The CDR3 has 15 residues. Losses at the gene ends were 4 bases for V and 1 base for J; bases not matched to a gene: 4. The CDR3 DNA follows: TGTGCCAGCAGCCCTACTAGCGGGGGATCCTACGAGCAGTACTTC. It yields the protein CASSPTSGGSYEQYF.

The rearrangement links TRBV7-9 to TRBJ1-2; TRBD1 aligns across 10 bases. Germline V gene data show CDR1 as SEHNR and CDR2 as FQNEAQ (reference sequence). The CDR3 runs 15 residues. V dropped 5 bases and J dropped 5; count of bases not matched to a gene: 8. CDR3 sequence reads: CASSPPGQGWYGYTF. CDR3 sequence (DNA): TGTGCCAGCAGCCCTCCGGGACAGGGGTGGTATGGCTACACCTTC.

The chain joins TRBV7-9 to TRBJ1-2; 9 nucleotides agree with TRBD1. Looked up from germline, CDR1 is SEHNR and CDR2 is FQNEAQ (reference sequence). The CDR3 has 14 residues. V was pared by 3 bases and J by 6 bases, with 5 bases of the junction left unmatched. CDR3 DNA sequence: TGTGCCAGCAGCTTCCGGACAGGGGTGGATGGCTACACCTTC. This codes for CASSFRTGVDGYTF. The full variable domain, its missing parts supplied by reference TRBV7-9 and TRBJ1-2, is DTGVSQNPRHKITKRGQNVTFRCDPISEHNRLYWYRQTLGQGPEFLTYFQNEAQLEKSRLLSDRFSAERPKGSFSTLEIQRTEQGDSAMYLCASSFRTGVDGYTFGSGTRLTVV.

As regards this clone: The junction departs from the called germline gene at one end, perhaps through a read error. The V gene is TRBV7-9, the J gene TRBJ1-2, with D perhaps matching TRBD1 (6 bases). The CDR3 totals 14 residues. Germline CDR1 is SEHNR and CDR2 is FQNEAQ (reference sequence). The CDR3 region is CSSSPRTATLPYTF. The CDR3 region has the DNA TGTTCCAGCAGCCCCCGGACAGCTACCCTCCCCTACACCTTC.

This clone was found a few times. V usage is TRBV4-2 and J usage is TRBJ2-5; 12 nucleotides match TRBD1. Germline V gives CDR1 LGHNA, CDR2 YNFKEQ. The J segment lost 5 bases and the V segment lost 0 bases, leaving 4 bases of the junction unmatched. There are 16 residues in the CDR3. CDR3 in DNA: TGTGCCAGCAGCCAAGAGCGGGGACAGGGGGCGGAGACCCAGTACTTC. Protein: CASSQERGQGAETQYF.

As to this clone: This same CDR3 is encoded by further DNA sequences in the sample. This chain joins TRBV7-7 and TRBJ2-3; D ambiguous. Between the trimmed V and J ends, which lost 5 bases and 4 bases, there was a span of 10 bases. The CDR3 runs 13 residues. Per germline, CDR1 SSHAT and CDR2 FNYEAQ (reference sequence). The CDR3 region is CASSLAEADTQYF. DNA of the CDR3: TGTGCCAGCAGCCTGGCGGAAGCAGATACGCAGTATTTT.

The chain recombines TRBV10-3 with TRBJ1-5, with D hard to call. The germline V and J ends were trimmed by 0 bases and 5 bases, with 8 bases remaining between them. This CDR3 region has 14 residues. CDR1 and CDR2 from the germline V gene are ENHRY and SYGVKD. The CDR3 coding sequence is TGTGCCATCAGTGAGTCGGCGGTTGATCAGCCCCAGCATTTT. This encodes CAISESAVDQPQHF.

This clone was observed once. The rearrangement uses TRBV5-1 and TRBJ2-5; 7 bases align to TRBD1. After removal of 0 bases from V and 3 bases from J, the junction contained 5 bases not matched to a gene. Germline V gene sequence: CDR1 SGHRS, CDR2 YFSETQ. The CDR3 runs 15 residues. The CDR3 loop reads CASSLAGTVKETQYF. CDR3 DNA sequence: TGCGCCAGCAGCTTGGCCGGGACAGTCAAAGAGACCCAGTACTTC.

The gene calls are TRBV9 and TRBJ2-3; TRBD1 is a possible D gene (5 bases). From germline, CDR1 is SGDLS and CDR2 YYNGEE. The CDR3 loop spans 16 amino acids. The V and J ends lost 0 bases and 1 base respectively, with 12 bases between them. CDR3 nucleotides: TGTGCCAGCAGCGTAGGGCAGGGCCCAGGCACAGATACGCAGTATTTT. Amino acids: CASSVGQGPGTDTQYF. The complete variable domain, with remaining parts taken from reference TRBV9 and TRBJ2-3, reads DSGVTQTPKHLITATGQRVTLRCSPRSGDLSVYWYQQSLDQGLQFLIQYYNGEERAKGNILERFSAQQFPDLHSELNLSSLELGDSALYFCASSVGQGPGTDTQYFGPGTRLTVL.